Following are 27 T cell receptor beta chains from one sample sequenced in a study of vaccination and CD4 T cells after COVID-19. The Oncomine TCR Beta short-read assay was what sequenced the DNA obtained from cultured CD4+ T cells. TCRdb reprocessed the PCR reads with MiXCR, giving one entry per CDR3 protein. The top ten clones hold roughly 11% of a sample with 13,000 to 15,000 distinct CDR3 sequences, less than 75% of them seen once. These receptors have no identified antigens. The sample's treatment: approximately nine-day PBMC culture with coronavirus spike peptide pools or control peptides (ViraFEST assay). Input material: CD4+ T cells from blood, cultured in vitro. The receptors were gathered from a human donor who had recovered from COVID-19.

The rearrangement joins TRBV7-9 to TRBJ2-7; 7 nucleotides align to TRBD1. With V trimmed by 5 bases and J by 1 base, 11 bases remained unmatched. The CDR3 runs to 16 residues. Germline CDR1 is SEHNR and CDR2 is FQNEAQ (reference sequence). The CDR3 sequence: CASSTLWDSASYEQYF. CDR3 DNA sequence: TGTGCCAGCAGCACACTCTGGGACAGCGCGTCCTACGAGCAGTACTTC.

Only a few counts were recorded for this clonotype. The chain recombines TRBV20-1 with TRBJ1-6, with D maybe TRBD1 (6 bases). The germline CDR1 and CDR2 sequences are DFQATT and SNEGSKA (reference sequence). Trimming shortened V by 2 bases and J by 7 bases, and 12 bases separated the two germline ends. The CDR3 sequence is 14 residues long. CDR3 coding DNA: TGCAGTGCTAGAACAGGGTCTGGAAATTCACCCCTCCACTTT. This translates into CSARTGSGNSPLHF.

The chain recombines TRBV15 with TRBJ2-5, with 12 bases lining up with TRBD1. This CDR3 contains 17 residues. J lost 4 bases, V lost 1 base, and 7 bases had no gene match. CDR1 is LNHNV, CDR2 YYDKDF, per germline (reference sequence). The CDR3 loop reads CATSRGGTGGSGETQYF. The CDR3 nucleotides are TGTGCCACCAGCAGAGGCGGGACAGGGGGCTCGGGAGAGACCCAGTACTTC.

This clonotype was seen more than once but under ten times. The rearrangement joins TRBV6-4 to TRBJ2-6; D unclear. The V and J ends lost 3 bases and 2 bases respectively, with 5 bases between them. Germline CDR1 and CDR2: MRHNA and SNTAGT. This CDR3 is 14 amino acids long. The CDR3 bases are TGTGCCAGCAGTGAGGCCGCTGGGGCCAACGTCCTGACTTTC. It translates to CASSEAAGANVLTF.

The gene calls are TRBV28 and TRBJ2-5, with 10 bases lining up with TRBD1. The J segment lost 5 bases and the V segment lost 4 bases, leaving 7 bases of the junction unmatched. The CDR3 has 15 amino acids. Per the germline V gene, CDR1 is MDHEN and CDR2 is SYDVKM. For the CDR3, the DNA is TGTGCCAGCAGTTCTGACAGGGGGCCTCAGGAGACCCAGTACTTC. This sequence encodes CASSSDRGPQETQYF.

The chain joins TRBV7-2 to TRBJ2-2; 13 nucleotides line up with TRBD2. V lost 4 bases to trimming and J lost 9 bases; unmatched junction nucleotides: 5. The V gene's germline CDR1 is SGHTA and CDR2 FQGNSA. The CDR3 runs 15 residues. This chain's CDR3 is CASSSRTSGSRELFF. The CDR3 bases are TGTGCCAGCAGCTCTAGGACTAGCGGGAGTAGGGAGCTGTTTTTT.

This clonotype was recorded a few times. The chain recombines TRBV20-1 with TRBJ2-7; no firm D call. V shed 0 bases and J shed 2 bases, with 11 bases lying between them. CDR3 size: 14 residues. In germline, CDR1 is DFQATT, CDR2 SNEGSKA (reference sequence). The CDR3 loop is CSARDLGRAYEQYF. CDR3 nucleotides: TGCAGTGCTAGAGACCTGGGCAGAGCCTACGAGCAGTACTTC.

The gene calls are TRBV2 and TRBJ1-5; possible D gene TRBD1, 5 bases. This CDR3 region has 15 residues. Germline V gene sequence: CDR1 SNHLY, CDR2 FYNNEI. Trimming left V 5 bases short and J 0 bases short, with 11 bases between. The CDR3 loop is CASSRWDDSNQPQHF. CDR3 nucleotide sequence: TGTGCCAGCAGTCGCTGGGACGATAGCAATCAGCCCCAGCATTTT.

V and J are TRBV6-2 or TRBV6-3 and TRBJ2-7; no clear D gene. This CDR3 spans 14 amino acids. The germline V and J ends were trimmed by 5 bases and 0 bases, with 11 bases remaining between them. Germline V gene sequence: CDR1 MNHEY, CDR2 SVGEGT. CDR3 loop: CASSLETVSYEQYF. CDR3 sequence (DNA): TGTGCCAGCAGTCTTGAGACCGTCTCCTACGAGCAGTACTTC.

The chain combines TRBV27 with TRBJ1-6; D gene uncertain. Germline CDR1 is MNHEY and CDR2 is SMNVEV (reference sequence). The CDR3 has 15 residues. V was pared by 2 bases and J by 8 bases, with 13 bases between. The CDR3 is CASSLKADLYSPLHF. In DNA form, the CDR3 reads TGTGCCAGCAGTTTAAAGGCCGATCTCTATTCACCCCTCCACTTT.

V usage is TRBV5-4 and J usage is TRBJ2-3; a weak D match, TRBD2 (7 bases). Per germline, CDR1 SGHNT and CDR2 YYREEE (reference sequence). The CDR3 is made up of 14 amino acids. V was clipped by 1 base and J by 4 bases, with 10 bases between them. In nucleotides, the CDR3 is TGTGCCAGCAGCTTGCAGGGGAGGGCAGATACGCAGTATTTT. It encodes CASSLQGRADTQYF. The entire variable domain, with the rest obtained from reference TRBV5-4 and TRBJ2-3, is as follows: ETGVTQSPTHLIKTRGQQVTLRCSSQSGHNTVSWYQQALGQGPQFIFQYYREEENGRGNFPPRFSGLQFPNYSSELNVNALELDDSALYLCASSLQGRADTQYFGPGTRLTVL.

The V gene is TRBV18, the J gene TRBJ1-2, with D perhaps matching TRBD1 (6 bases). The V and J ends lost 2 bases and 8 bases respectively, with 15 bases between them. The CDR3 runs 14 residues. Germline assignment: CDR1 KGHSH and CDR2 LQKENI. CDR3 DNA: TGTGCCAGCTCACCAGCGCCAGGGGTGGGCGGCTACACCTTC. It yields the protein CASSPAPGVGGYTF. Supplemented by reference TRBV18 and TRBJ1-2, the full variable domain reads NAGVMQNPRHLVRRRGQEARLRCSPMKGHSHVYWYRQLPEEGLKFMVYLQKENIIDESGMPKERFSAEFPKEGPSILRIQQVVRGDSAAYFCASSPAPGVGGYTFGSGTRLTVV.

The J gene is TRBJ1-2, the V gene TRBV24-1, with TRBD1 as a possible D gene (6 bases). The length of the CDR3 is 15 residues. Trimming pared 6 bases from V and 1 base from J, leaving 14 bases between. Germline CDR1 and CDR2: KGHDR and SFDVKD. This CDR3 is CATSPPGANNYGYTF. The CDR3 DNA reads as TGTGCCACCAGTCCCCCAGGGGCTAATAACTATGGCTACACCTTC.

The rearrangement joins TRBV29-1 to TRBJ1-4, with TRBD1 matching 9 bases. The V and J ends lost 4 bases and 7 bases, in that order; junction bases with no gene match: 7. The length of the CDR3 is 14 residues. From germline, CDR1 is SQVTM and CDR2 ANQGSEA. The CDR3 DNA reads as TGCAGCGTTGCGGGGACAGGGTCGGGTGAAAAACTGTTTTTT. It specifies CSVAGTGSGEKLFF.

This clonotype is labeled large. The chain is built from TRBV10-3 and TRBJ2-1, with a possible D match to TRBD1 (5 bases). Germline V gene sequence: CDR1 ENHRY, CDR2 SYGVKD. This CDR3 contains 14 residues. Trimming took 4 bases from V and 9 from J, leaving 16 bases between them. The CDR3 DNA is TGTGCCATCAGTGGACGCCAGGGCAAGGGTGAGCAGTTCTTC. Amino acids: CAISGRQGKGEQFF.

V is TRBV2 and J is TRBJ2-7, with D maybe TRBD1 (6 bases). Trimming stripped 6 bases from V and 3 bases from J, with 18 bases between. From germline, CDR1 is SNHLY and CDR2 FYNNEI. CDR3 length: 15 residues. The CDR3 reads CASRGSTGMVYEQYF. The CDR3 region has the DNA TGTGCCAGCAGGGGGTCTACAGGGATGGTCTACGAGCAGTACTTC.

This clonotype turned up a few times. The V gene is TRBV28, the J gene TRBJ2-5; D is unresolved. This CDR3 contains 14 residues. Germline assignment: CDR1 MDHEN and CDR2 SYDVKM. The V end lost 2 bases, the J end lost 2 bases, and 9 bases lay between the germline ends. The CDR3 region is CASSLVSVQETQYF. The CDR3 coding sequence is TGTGCCAGCAGTTTAGTGTCAGTTCAAGAGACCCAGTACTTC.

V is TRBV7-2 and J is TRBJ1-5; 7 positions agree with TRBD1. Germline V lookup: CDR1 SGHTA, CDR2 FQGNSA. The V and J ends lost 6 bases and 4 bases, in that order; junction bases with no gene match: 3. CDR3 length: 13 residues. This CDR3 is CASRQGWNQPQHF. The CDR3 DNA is TGTGCCAGCAGACAGGGGTGGAATCAGCCCCAGCATTTT.

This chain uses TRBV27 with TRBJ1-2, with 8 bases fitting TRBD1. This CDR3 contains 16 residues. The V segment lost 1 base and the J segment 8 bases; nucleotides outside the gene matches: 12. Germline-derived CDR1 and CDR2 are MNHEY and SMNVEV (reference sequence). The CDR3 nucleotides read TGTGCCAGCAGTTTATTAGGACAGGGTGTCTTTGGAGGCTACACCTTC. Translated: CASSLLGQGVFGGYTF.

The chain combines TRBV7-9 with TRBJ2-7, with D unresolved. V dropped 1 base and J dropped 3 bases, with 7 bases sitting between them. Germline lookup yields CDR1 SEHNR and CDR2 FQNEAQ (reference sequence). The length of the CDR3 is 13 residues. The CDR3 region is CASSLGKVYEQYF. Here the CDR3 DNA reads TGTGCCAGCAGCTTAGGCAAAGTCTACGAGCAGTACTTC.

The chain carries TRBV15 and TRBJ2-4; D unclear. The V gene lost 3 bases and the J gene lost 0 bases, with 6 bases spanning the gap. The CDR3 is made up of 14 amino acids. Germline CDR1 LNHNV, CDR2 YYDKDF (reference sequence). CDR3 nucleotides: TGTGCCACCAGCAGCGGGCTAGCCAAAAACATTCAGTACTTC. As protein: CATSSGLAKNIQYF.

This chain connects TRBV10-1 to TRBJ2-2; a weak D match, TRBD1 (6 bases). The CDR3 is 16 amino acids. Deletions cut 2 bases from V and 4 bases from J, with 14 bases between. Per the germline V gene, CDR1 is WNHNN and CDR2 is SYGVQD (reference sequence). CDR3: CASSETPDRRTGELFF. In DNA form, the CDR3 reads TGCGCCAGCAGTGAGACCCCCGACAGGCGCACCGGGGAGCTGTTTTTT.

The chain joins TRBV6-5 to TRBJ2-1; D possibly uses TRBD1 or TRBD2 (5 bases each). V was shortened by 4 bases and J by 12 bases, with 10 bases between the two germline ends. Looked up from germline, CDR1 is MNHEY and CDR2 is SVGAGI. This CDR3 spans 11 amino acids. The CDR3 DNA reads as TGTGCCAGCAGTTCCGGGACGGTGCAGTTCTTC. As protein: CASSSGTVQFF.

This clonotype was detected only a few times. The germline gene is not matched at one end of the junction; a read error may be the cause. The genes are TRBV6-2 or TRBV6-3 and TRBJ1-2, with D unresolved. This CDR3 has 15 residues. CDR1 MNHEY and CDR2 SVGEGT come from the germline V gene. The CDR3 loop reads CATSPDGTSNYGYTF. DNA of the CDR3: TGTGCCACCAGTCCGGACGGAACGAGTAACTATGGCTACACCTTC.

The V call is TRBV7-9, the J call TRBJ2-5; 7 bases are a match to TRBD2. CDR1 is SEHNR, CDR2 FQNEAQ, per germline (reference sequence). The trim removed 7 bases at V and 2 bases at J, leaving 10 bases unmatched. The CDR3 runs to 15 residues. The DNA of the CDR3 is TGTGCCAGCACCCCCCCCGGGGGGTTACAAGAGACCCAGTACTTC. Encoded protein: CASTPPGGLQETQYF. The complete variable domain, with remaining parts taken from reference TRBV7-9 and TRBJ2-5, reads DTGVSQNPRHKITKRGQNVTFRCDPISEHNRLYWYRQTLGQGPEFLTYFQNEAQLEKSRLLSDRFSAERPKGSFSTLEIQRTEQGDSAMYLCASTPPGGLQETQYFGPGTRLLVL.

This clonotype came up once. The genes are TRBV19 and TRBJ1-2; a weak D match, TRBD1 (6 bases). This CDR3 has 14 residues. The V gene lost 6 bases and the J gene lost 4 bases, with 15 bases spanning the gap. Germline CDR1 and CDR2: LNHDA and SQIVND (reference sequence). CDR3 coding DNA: TGTGCCAGTAGCCCACAGGGTATTTTCTATGGCTACACCTTC. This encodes CASSPQGIFYGYTF. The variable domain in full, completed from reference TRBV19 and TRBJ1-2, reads DGGITQSPKYLFRKEGQNVTLSCEQNLNHDAMYWYRQDPGQGLRLIYYSQIVNDFQKGDIAEGYSVSREKKESFPLTVTSAQKNPTAFYLCASSPQGIFYGYTFGSGTRLTVV.

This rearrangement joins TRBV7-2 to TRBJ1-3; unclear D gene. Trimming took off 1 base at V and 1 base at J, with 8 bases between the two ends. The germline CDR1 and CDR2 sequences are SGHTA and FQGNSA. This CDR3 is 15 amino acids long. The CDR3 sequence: CASSLVSGSGNTIYF. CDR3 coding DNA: TGTGCCAGCAGCTTAGTGTCGGGGTCTGGAAACACCATATATTTT.